This TCR beta chain was sequenced during a study of cytomegalovirus exposure and HLA in healthy donors (dated by TCRdb to the late 2010s). For the study in its entirety: An earlier analysis of 587 of the donors reported about 280 Gb of sequence data and around 110 million unique TCR beta sequences obtained from 180 million or so T cells. An early release covering approximately 600 HLA-typed donors comprised about 320 gigabases of sequencing data and roughly 85 million unique TCR sequences. The genetic ancestry cluster associated with self-reported Caucasian donors included 80% to 90% of the 398 genotyped donors. The study aimed to test whether signatures of past pathogen exposure could be identified by cataloging public T cell receptors. The study profiled the T cell repertoires of 500 to 800 subjects by immunosequencing and related them to cytomegalovirus serostatus. Besides the first cohort of about 730 subjects, a separate validation cohort made up of 120 different subjects was used. To predict cytomegalovirus infection status, the study brought together high-throughput TCR immunosequencing, statistical association of individual TCRs with disease status, and machine learning. In a later analysis, previously published TCR beta repertoires from 666 donors were re-analyzed and high-resolution HLA genotyping was added so that TCR occurrence patterns could be studied. Rather than using new phenotypic data, the later analysis identified candidate immune exposures from TCR beta sequences and from how often those sequences occurred across donors. To decide whether each TCR beta V gene segment behaved as functional or pseudogenic, an earlier analysis of several hundred of the donors relied on high-throughput TCR beta sequencing. Donor age, sex, ethnicity and CMV serostatus were collected together with the repertoire data. A later genetic analysis used genome-wide SNP genotypes for about 65% of the roughly 700 donors, treating that subset as a discovery cohort. Every repertoire in the discovery cohort had been generated on one and the same sequencing platform. Both class I and class II loci were covered by HLA typing, at four-digit resolution. Typing coverage differed by locus: A, B, C, DRB1 and DQB1 were typed in roughly 629-640 donors, DQA1 in roughly 510, DPA1 in some 610, and DPB1 in 450 to 490. Five DR-DQ haplotypes were treated as single units for association and clustering because of strong linkage in the cohort. Among about 390 genotyped donors of the cohort, an average of roughly 240,000 unique TCR beta nucleotide sequences were sequenced per donor, roughly 18% of them non-productive. Findings and caveats that apply to the study as a whole: Roughly uniform sequencing depth across donors was assumed in presence/absence analyses, although this assumption may not hold. Compared with the approximately 600-donor mean, donors in an Asian-associated ancestry cluster had fewer N-insertions in productive TCRs, according to a later genetic analysis. The cohort was sequenced for TCR beta chains only, and without alpha or paired-chain data the features that could be detected were limited. The only immune exposure information available for the cohort was CMV serostatus. Some IMGT-functional V segments, including TRBV6-2 and TRBV6-3, could not be distinguished by the 87-base-pair reads and were therefore excluded. Correlated functional status among segregating V segments might be attributable to linkage disequilibrium, but an unknown experimental factor could not be ruled out. The authors suggested that the approach could potentially be generalized to other disease states and immunological phenotypes. A later analysis found that most CMV-associated TCR beta chains appeared HLA-restricted, with HLA associations seemingly driven largely by CMV exposure. In a later analysis, HLA-associated TCR beta chains were found to be more clonally expanded and to have lower generation probabilities than equally common non-associated chains. Strong co-occurrence of HLA alleles, especially DR and DQ, made assigning TCR associations to individual alleles difficult. Specific HLA alleles were associated with around 18,000 TCR beta sequences at a false discovery rate of 0.05 in a later analysis. A later genetic analysis associated a missense DCLRE1C variant with V-gene and J-gene trimming of TCR beta chains, and an independent cohort replicated the association. The sequencing pipeline was judged likely to have produced a cluster of highly shared sequence variants as a technical artifact. Roughly 15 rarely observed V segments, including chromosome 9 orphons, were excluded from the earlier analysis of 550 to 700 of the donors because counts were too low. In a later analysis, several top co-occurrence clusters were reported to appear linked to parvovirus B19, influenza, CMV and Epstein-Barr virus. According to a later analysis, TCR association rates differed among HLA loci, with DRB1 alleles showing the most associated TCRs and HLA-C alleles showing the fewest. An earlier analysis of 587 of the donors showed that most TCR beta V segments appeared in productive rearrangements either about 87% or about 30% of the time, which broadly matched IMGT annotations. A further reported finding was that TCR beta sequences accurately predicted the HLA-A and HLA-B alleles for most subjects in the first cohort. While some public TCRs were present in many individuals, most TCR sequences turned up only very rarely across donors. Because HLA typing was unavailable for some donors at each locus, only the typed subset was used in association tests. In vitro tests confirmed that a few of the cytomegalovirus-associated TCR beta chains recognize cytomegalovirus antigens. The classifier was reported to diagnose cytomegalovirus status with high specificity and sensitivity in both the original cohort and the validation cohort. The study listed 170 or so TCR beta chains as associated with cytomegalovirus.

The germline V gene (reference sequence) specifies MNHEY as CDR1 and SMNVEV as CDR2. The CDR3 runs 15 amino acids, cysteine and phenylalanine included. Solely the CDR3 DNA is kept, with 45 bases framed from the first base. The V and J ends are trimmed by 1 base and 2 bases, leaving 9 bases between them. Points on this clone: There is no known antigen for this receptor.

Receptor libraries were prepared by the immunoSEQ multiplex PCR assay. For the multiplex PCR, a mixture combining 60 forward primers for TCR Vbeta segments and 13 reverse primers for TCR Jbeta segments was used. The CDR3 region of rearranged TCR beta genes was amplified from genomic DNA by a multiplex PCR assay. The Illumina HiSeq System was used to sequence the amplified TCR beta libraries as 87-base-pair reads. Per the source publication's procedure: A later analysis tallied roughly 76 million unique TCR beta chains across the 660 or so repertoires, and some 12 million of those chains were shared by two or more donors. A nearest-neighbor algorithm error-corrected the raw reads and collapsed the reads into unique sequences, merging closely related sequences to remove PCR and sequencing errors. CDR3 sequences were aligned to IMGT reference sequences to assign V, D and J gene segments. Each retained sequence needed at least a six-nucleotide match to both a V gene segment and a J gene segment. A rearrangement was called productive if the CDR3 had no stop codons and remained in frame with V and J, and every other rearrangement was called non-productive. Following IMGT convention, CDR3 was defined as the stretch from the second conserved V-encoded cysteine to the conserved J-encoded phenylalanine. In an earlier analysis of 500 to 650 of the donors, sequences lacking an unambiguous match to a single V gene segment were excluded. In an earlier analysis of 587 of the donors, V segments were called functional above 56.7% productive rearrangements and were called segregating when the between-donor standard deviation exceeded 5%. A statistical classification framework was developed to diagnose cytomegalovirus status using the catalog of TCR beta chain sequences. A later analysis assigned V and J genes by comparing TCR nucleotide sequences with IMGT/GENE-DB human TR gene sequences. A later analysis assigned CDR3 sequences and most-parsimonious VDJ recombination scenarios with the TCRdist pipeline. In a later analysis, each TCR beta chain was defined by its CDR3 amino acid sequence together with its V-gene family, and reads without a unique V-gene family were excluded. To address suspected cross-contamination and a sequencing artifact, a later analysis removed several hundred highly shared, low-generation-probability nucleotide sequences. In a later analysis, a clonal expansion index was calculated for each public chain from normalized within-repertoire ranks of inferred template counts. In a later analysis, generation probabilities were computed using a VDJ recombination model fitted to out-of-frame rearrangements, and the results were checked against IGoR. In a later analysis, hypergeometric tests were used to score TCR-TCR, TCR-HLA and TCR-CMV co-occurrence, with a repertoire-size bias correction applied to TCR pairs. A later analysis estimated false discovery rates by permuting HLA or CMV assignments 20 times. In a later analysis, co-occurring TCRs were grouped with DBSCAN, and TCRdist sequence similarity was added when clustering was performed within HLA-allele-positive subsets. Repertoires with fewer than 30,000 or more than 120,000 public chains, plus five repertoires with anomalous nucleotide sharing, were excluded from co-occurrence clustering. In TCRdb, the immuneACCESS table is reduced to in-frame sequences with V and J assigned. These tables do not hold every clone; where another copy was compared, an unresolved V gene accounts for under half, and the others remain unexplained. V and J calls and clone size come straight from that table; D and trimming were deduced from the DNA. The sample has approximately 190,000 clones on record. The top ten clones comprise about 6% of the sample.

The cohort was made up of 500 to 800 healthy bone marrow donors. At the time of sampling, every cohort member was nominally healthy, though immune exposures that went unrecorded were likely present. The donor tested CMV seronegative and was one of the 352 seronegative cohort members. Each donor provided a peripheral blood sample, and peripheral blood mononuclear cells were used for TCR beta sequencing. Genomic DNA extraction from the blood cell samples was performed with the Qiagen DNeasy Blood Extraction Kit. Sequencing was performed on PBMCs. The TCR comes from a man aged 30 to 45 in good health and CMV-seronegative. The chain is made from TRBV27 and TRBJ1-3; TRBD1 is a possible D gene, resting on 5 matching bases. The DNA sequence is given as TGTGCCAGCAGTTTATTTGCAGGGCCTGGAAACACCATATATTTT. This encodes CASSLFAGPGNTIYF.